The sample holds one count of the clone carrying this T cell receptor beta chain. The sample is drawn from a study of blood T cell repertoires in COVID-19. Looking at the study overall: The samples span acute and convalescent COVID-19 from the United States, Italy and Spain. PBMCs, B-cell-depleted T cells, or T cells were the source of the cDNA or gDNA that made up the material.

In the authors' workflow: How many nucleated cells were present was estimated from reference gene primer amplification. Method: immunoSEQ multiplex PCR; TCRdb's copy keeps in-frame clones and lacks some. The V and J calls and the clone size are those of that table, but D and trimming were determined from the DNA. The data hold more than 100,000 clones, with 70% to 85% observed a single time. The CDR3 has 15 residues. Germline V lookup: CDR1 SGHRS, CDR2 YFSETQ. Deletions cut 6 bases from V and 1 base from J, with 14 bases between. The sequence came from a woman in her seventies with acute or convalescent COVID-19. The sequenced material came from peripheral blood. This chain joins TRBV5-1 and TRBJ2-1; D is ambiguous. CDR3 DNA: TGCGCCAGCAAGGCAGAGGCGATATCCTACAATGAGCAGTTCTTC. Translating it yields CASKAEAISYNEQFF.